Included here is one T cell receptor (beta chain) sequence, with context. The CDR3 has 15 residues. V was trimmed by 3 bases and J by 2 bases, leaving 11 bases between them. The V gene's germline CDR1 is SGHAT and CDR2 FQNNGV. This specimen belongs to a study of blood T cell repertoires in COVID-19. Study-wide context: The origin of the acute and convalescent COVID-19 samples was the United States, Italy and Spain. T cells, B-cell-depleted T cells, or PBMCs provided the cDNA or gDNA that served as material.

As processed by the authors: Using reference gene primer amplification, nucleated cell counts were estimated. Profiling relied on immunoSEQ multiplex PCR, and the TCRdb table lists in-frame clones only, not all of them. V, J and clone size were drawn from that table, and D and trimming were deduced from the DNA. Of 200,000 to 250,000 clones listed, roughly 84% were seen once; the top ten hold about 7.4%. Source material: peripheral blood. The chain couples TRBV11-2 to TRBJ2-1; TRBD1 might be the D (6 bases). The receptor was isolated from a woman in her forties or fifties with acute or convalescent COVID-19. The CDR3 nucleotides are TGTGCCAGCAGCTTTGGCCAGGGGCCCTACAATGAGCAGTTCTTC. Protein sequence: CASSFGQGPYNEQFF.